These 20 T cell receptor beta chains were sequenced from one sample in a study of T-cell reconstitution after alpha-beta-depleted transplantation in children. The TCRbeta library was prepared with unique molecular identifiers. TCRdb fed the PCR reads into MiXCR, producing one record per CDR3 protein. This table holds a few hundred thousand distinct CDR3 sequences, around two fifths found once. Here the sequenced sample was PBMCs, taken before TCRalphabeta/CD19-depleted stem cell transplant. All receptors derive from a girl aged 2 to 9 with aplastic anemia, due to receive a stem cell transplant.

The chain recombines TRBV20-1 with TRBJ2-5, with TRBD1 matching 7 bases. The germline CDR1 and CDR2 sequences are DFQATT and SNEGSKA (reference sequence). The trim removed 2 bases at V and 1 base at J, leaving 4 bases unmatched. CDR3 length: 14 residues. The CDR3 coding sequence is TGCAGTGCTAGAACCGGGACAGCCCAAGAGACCCAGTACTTC. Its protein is CSARTGTAQETQYF.

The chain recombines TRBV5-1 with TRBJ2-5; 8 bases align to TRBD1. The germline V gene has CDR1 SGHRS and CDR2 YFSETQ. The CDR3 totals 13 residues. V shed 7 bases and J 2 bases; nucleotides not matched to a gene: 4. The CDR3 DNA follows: TGCGCCAGCGGCAGGGGGCCTCAAGAGACCCAGTACTTC. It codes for CASGRGPQETQYF.

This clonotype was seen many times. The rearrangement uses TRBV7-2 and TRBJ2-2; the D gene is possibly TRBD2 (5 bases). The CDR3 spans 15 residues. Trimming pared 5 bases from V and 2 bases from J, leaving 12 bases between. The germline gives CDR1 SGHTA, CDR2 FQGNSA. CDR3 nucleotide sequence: TGTGCCAGCAGCCGAGGGAGCGGAAACACCGGGGAGCTGTTTTTT. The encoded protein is CASSRGSGNTGELFF.

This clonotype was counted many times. CDR3 in DNA: TGCAGCGTTGAAGATCTGACAGAGACCCAGTACTTC. Protein product: CSVEDLTETQYF. The chain uses TRBV29-1 and TRBJ2-5; D remains unclear. V lost 0 bases to trimming and J lost 4 bases, with 6 bases between them. CDR1 and CDR2 (germline): SQVTM, ANQGSEA. The CDR3 spans 12 residues.

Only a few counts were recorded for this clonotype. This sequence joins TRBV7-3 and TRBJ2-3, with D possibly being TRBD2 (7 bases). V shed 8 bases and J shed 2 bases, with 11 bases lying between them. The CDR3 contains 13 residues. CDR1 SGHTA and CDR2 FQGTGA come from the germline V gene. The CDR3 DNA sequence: TGTGCCAGCCGGGGGGCGAACACAGATACGCAGTATTTT. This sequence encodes CASRGANTDTQYF.

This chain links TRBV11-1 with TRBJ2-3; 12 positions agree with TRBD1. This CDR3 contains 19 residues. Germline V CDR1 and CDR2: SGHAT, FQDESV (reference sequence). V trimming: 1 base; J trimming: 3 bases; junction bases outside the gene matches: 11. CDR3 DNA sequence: TGTGCCAGCAGCTTAGAGGGACAGGGGGCCCGAGGGAGAACAGATACGCAGTATTTT. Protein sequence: CASSLEGQGARGRTDTQYF.

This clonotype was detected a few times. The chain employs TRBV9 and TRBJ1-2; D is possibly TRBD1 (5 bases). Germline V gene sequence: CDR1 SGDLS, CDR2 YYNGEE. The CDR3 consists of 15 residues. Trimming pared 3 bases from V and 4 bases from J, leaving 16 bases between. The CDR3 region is CASSEAPTAPYGYTF. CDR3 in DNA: TGTGCCAGCAGCGAAGCCCCGACAGCGCCCTATGGCTACACCTTC.

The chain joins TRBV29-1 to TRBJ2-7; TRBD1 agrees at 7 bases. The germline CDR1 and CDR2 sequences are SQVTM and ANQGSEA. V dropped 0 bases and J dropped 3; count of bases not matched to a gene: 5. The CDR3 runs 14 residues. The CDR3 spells CSVEDGAGGYEQYF. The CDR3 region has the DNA TGCAGCGTTGAAGATGGGGCAGGGGGCTACGAGCAGTACTTC.

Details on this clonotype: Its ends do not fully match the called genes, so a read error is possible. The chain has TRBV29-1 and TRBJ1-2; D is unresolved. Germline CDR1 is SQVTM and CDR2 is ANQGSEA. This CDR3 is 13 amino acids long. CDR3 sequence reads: CIVERANNYGYTF. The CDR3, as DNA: TGCATCGTTGAAAGGGCGAATAACTATGGCTACACCTTC.

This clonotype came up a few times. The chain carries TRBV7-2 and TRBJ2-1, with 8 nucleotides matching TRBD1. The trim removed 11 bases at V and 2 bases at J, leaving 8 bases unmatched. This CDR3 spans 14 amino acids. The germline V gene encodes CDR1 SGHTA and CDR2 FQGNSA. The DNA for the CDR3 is TGTGCCGGATCGCGGACAGGGCCCTACAATGAGCAGTTCTTC. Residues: CAGSRTGPYNEQFF.

CDR3 DNA: TGCGCCAGCAGCTTGGTAAGGCTGGAGTCTACAGATACGCAGTATTTT. It is translated as CASSLVRLESTDTQYF. V usage is TRBV5-1 and J usage is TRBJ2-3; D remains unclear. CDR1 and CDR2 from the germline V gene are SGHRS and YFSETQ. The V end lost 0 bases, the J end lost 3 bases, and 14 bases lay between the germline ends. This CDR3 comprises 16 residues.

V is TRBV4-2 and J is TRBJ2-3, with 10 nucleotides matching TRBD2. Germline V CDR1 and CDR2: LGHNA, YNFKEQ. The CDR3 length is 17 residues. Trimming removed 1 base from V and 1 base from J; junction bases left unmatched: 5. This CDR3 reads CASSQVSAGGRTDTQYF. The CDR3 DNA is TGTGCCAGCAGCCAAGTATCAGCGGGGGGGCGCACAGATACGCAGTATTTT.

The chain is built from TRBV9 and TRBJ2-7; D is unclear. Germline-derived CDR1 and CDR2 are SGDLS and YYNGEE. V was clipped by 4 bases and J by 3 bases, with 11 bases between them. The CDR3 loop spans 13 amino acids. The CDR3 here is CASSPSDLYEQYF. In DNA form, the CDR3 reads TGTGCCAGCAGCCCATCGGACCTCTACGAGCAGTACTTC.

This chain's CDR3 is CASSLAGTWDGYTF. The CDR3 DNA is TGCGCCAGCAGCTTGGCCGGGACTTGGGATGGCTACACCTTC. The chain links TRBV5-1 to TRBJ1-2, with a weak D call TRBD1 (5 bases). The V gene lost 0 bases and the J gene lost 6 bases, with 12 bases spanning the gap. This CDR3 has 14 amino acids. Germline V gene data show CDR1 as SGHRS and CDR2 as YFSETQ.

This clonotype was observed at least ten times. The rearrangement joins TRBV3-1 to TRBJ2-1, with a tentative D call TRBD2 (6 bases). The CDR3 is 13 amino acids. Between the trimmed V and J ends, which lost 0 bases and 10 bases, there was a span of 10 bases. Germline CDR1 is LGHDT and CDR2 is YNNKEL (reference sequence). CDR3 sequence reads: CASSQDIAGEQFF. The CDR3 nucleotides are TGTGCCAGCAGCCAAGATATCGCGGGGGAGCAGTTCTTC.

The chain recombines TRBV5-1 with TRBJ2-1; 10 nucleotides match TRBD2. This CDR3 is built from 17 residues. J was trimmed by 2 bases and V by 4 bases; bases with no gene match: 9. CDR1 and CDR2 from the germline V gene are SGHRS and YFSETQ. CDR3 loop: CASSPPETSGPYNEQFF. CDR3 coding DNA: TGCGCCAGCAGCCCACCGGAGACTAGCGGGCCCTACAATGAGCAGTTCTTC. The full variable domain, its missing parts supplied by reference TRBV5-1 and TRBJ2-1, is KAGVTQTPRYLIKTRGQQVTLSCSPISGHRSVSWYQQTPGQGLQFLFEYFSETQRNKGNFPGRFSGRQFSNSRSEMNVSTLELGDSALYLCASSPPETSGPYNEQFFGPGTRLTVL.

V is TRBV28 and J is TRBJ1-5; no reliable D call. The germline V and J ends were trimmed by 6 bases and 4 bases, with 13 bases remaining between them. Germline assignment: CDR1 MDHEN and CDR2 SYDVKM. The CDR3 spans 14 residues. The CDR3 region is CASRSHGENQPQHF. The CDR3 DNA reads TGTGCCAGCAGATCACACGGAGAGAATCAGCCCCAGCATTTT.

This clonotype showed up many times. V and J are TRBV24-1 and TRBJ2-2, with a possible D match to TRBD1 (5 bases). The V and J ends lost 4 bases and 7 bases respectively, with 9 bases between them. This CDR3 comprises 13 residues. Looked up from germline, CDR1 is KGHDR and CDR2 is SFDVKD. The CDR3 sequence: CATSEPGHGELFF. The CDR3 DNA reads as TGTGCCACCAGTGAACCCGGACACGGGGAGCTGTTTTTT.

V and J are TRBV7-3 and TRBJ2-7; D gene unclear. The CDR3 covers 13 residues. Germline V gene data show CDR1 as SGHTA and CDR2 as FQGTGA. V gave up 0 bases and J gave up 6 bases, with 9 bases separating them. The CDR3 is CASSLTVDGEQYF. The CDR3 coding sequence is TGTGCCAGCAGCTTAACGGTGGACGGCGAGCAGTACTTC.

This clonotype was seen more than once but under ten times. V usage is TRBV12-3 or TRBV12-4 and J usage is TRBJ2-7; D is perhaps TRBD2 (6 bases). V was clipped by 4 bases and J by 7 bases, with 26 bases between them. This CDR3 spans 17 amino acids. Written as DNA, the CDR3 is TGTGCCAGCAGTTCCGGTAAAACTAGGCGAAAGGCGGGGGAGCAGTACTTC. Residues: CASSSGKTRRKAGEQYF.